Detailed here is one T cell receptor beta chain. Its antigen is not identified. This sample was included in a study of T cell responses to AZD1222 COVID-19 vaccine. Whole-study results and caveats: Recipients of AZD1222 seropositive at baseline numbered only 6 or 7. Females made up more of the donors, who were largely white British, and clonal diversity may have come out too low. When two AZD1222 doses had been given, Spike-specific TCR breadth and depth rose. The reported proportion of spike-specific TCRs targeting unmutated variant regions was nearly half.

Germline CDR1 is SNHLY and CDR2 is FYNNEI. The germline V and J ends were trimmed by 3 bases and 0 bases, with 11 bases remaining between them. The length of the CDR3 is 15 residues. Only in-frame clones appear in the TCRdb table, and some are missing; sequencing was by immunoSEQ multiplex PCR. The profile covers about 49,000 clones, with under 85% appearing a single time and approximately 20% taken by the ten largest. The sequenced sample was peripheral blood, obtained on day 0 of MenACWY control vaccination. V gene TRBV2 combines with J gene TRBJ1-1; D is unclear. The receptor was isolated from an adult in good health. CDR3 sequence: CASSDGSYMNTEAFF. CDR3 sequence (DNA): TGTGCCAGCAGTGACGGCAGTTATATGAACACTGAAGCTTTCTTT.